Listed here is a single T cell receptor beta chain. Its cognate antigen is unknown. The CDR3 sequence is 14 residues long. CDR1 is MNHNS, CDR2 SASEGT, per germline. Trimming shortened V by 2 bases and J by 6 bases, and 13 bases separated the two germline ends. Method: immunoSEQ multiplex PCR; TCRdb's copy keeps in-frame clones and lacks some. The profile covers 25,000 to 30,000 clones, with 65% to 80% appearing a single time and approximately 0.98% taken by the ten largest. This sample is drawn from a study of STAT5B mutations in CD4+ large granular lymphocyte leukemia. As for the study in general: The CDR3 'QG' motif was associated with a particular HLA allele among healthy donors.

Study observations and caveats: Without putative leukemic clones, patient CD4-sorted repertoires remained more clonal than healthy CD4+ repertoires. Around 25% of private leukemic clonotypes occurred rarely in other patients' non-leukemic repertoires.

Healthy controls were blood donor buffy coats. The sample comprised CD4+ T cells from blood buffy coats. The clonotype was recovered from a human donor in good health. J is TRBJ1-1 and V is TRBV6-1; unclear D gene. The CDR3 sequence is CASSEPGDTAEAFF. Written as DNA, the CDR3 is TGTGCCAGCAGTGAACCGGGAGATACTGCTGAAGCTTTCTTT.